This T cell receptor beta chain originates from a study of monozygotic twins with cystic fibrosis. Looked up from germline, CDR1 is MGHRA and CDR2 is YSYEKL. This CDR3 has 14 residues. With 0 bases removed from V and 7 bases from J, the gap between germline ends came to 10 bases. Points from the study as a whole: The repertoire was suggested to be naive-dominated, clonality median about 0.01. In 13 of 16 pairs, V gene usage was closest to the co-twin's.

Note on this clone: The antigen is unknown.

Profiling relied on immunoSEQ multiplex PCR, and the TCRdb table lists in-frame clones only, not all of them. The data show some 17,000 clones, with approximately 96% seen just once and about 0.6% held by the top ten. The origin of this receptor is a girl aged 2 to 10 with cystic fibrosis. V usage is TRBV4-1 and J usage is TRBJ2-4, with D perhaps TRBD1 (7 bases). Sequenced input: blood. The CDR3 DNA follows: TGCGCCAGCAGCCAAGAGACAGGGAGGAACATTCAGTACTTC. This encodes CASSQETGRNIQYF.